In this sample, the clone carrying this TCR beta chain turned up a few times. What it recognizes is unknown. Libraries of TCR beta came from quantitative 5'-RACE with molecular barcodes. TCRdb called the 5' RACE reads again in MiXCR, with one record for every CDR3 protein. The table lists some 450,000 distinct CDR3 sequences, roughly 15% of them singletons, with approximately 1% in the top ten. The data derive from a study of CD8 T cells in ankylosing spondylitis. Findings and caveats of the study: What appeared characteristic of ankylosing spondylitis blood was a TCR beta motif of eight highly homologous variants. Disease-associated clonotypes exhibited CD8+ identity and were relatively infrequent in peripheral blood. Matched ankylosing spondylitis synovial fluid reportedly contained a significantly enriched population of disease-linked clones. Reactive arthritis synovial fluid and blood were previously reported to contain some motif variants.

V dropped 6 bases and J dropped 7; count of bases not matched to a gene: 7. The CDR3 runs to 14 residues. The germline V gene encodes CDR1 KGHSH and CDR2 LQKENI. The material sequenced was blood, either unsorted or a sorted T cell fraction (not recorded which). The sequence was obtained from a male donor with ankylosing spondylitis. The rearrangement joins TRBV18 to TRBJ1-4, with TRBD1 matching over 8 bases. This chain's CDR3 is CASSHGQGGEKLFF. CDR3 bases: TGTGCCAGCTCCCACGGACAGGGAGGTGAAAAACTGTTTTTT.